The clone carrying this TCR beta chain turned up a few times. CDR1 is SGHRS and CDR2 is YFSETQ in the germline V gene. The J segment lost 3 bases and the V segment lost 4 bases, leaving 4 bases of the junction unmatched. The CDR3 contains 15 residues. Extracted RNA was reverse transcribed, and the resulting cDNA served as sequencing template. TCRdb keeps only in-frame clones here, not all; method: immunoSEQ multiplex PCR. The sample contains 95,000 to 100,000 clones, roughly 60% of which appear only once. The data originate from a study of CD8+ T cells in alopecia areata. As for treatment: oral pan-JAK inhibitor, 5-10 mg twice daily.

This chain uses TRBV5-1 with TRBJ2-6, with 7 nucleotides matching TRBD2. Material: CD8+ T cells sorted from blood, obtained between weeks 55 and 65, from a patient treated with tofacitinib. The clonotype originates from a human donor with alopecia areata. CDR3 amino acids: CASSLSGVGANVLTF. The CDR3 coding sequence is TGCGCCAGCAGCCTAAGCGGGGTTGGGGCCAACGTCCTGACTTTC.